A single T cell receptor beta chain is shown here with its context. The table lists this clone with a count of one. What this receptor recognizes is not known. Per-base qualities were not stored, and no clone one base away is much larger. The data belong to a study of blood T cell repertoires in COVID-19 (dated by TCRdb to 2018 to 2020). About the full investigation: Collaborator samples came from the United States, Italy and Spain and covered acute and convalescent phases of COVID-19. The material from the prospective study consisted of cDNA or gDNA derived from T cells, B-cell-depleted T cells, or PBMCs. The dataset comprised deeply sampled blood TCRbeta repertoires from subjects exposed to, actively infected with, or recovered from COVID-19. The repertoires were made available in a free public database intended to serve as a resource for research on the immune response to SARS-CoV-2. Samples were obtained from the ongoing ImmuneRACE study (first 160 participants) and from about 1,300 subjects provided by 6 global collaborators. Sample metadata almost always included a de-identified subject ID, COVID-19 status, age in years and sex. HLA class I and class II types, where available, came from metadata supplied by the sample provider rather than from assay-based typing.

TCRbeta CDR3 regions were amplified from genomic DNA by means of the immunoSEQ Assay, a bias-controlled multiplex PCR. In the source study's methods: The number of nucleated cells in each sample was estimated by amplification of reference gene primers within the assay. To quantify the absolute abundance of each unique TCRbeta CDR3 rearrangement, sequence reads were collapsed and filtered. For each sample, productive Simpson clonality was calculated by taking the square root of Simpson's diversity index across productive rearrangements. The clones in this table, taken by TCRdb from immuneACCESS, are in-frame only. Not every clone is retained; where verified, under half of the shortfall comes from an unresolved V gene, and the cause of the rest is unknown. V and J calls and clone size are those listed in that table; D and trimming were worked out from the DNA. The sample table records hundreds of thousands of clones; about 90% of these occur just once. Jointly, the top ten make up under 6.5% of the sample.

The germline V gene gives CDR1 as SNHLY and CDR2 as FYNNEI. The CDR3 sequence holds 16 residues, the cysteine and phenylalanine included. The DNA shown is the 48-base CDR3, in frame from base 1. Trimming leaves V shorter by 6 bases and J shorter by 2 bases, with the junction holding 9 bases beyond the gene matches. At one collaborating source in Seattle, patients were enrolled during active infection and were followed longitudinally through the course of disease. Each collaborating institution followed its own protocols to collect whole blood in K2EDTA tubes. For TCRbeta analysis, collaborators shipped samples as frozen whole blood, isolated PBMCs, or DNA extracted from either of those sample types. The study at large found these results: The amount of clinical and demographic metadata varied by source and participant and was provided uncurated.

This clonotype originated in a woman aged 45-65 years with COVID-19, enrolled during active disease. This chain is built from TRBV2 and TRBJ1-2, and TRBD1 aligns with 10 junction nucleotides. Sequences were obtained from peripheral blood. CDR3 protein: CASRVLVGQGNYGYTF. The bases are TGTGCCAGCAGAGTGTTAGTGGGACAGGGGAACTATGGCTACACCTTC.